This T cell receptor beta chain stems from a study of CD8 T cells in cerebrospinal fluid in Alzheimer's disease. About the research overall: Clonal expansion of CSF T cells was measured with plate-based and droplet-based single-cell sequencing.

The germline V gene encodes CDR1 MGHRA and CDR2 YSYEKL. The CDR3 loop spans 17 amino acids. Study-wide results and caveats: No causal link between EBV and Alzheimer's follows from EBV-specific cerebrospinal fluid TCRs, authors warned.

TCRdb reanalyzed the 10x single-cell sequencing reads, giving one entry per CDR3 protein sequence and no DNA. The repertoire table contains around 950 distinct CDR3 sequences. This clonotype counts as medium-sized by frequency. Its target is not known. This receptor was taken from a human donor in good health. The sequenced material came from cerebrospinal fluid. The V gene is TRBV4-1, the J gene TRBJ1-5; TCRdb outputs TRBD1, but without DNA this stays unchecked. The CDR3 region is CASSARFREYSNQPQHF.